Below, 9 T cell receptor beta chains from the same sample are listed, as sequenced in a study of blood T cell repertoires in COVID-19. The protocol was immunoSEQ multiplex PCR, while the TCRdb copy is restricted to in-frame clones and leaves out a portion. Here the sample spans approximately 390,000 clones, more than 75% being singletons. Sequences were obtained from PBMCs or T cells enriched from blood (not recorded which). These receptors came from a woman aged 50 to 65 who had recovered from COVID-19.

The rearrangement links TRBV27 to TRBJ1-3, with TRBD1 matching over 7 bases. The germline V gene encodes CDR1 MNHEY and CDR2 SMNVEV (reference sequence). The CDR3 has 14 amino acids. Germline trimming cut 0 bases from V and 7 bases from J; bases unmatched to any gene: 3. This CDR3 is CASSLSTGSNTIYF. The CDR3 DNA reads as TGTGCCAGCAGTTTATCGACAGGGTCCAACACCATATATTTT.

The chain recombines TRBV21-1 with TRBJ1-5. TRBV21-1 is noted as a pseudogene. The CDR3 is 12 residues long. The CDR3 nucleotides are TGTGCCAGTGGCCAGAGGGATCAGCCCCAGCATTTT. Amino acids: CASGQRDQPQHF.

This clone appeared a single time. The chain links TRBV3-1 (or the pseudogene TRBV3-2) to TRBJ1-1; 7 bases line up with TRBD1. Germline V CDR1 and CDR2: LGHDT, YNNKEL (reference sequence). J was trimmed by 5 bases and V by 4 bases; bases with no gene match: 7. The CDR3 sequence is 14 residues long. The CDR3 spells CASSLRAGGTEAFF. The CDR3 DNA sequence: TGTGCCAGCAGCCTTCGGGCAGGGGGGACTGAAGCTTTCTTT.

The V gene is TRBV7-6, the J gene TRBJ1-3; D is unclear. Trimming removed 0 bases from V and 0 bases from J, with 12 bases in between. CDR1 is SGHVS and CDR2 is FNYEAQ in the germline V gene. The length of the CDR3 is 17 residues. The CDR3: CASSLARSPISGNTIYF. The CDR3, as DNA: TGTGCCAGCAGCTTAGCACGGAGTCCCATCTCTGGAAACACCATATATTTT.

The count of this clone is one. This chain connects TRBV5-1 to TRBJ2-3; 10 bases line up with TRBD2. The CDR3 runs to 16 residues. CDR1 is SGHRS, CDR2 YFSETQ, per germline. The ends lost 3 bases at V and 8 bases at J; junction bases unmatched: 12. CDR3 protein: CASSYLAGDPAGTQYF. CDR3 sequence (DNA): TGCGCCAGCAGCTACCTAGCGGGGGACCCTGCAGGTACGCAGTATTTT.

The gene calls are TRBV2 and TRBJ1-1, with D hard to call. V was clipped by 4 bases and J by 7 bases, with 10 bases between them. The CDR3 length is 12 residues. Germline assignment: CDR1 SNHLY and CDR2 FYNNEI. In DNA form, the CDR3 reads TGTGCCAGCAGTGGCACAAGAAGTGAAGCTTTCTTT. Translating gives CASSGTRSEAFF. Based on the CDR3 plus reference TRBV2 and TRBJ1-1, the full variable domain is EPEVTQTPSHQVTQMGQEVILRCVPISNHLYFYWYRQILGQKVEFLVSFYNNEISEKSEIFDDQFSVERPDGSNFTLKIRSTKLEDSAMYFCASSGTRSEAFFGQGTRLTVV.

The gene calls are TRBV11-2 and TRBJ2-7; D is uncertain. Germline values: CDR1 SGHAT, CDR2 FQNNGV. Trimming took off 3 bases at V and 0 bases at J, with 12 bases between the two ends. This CDR3 is built from 15 residues. The CDR3 here is CASSFGLFSSYEQYF. Written as DNA, the CDR3 is TGTGCCAGCAGCTTTGGTTTGTTCAGCTCCTACGAGCAGTACTTC.

This clone has only one observation. V usage is TRBV5-1 and J usage is TRBJ2-1; D uncertain. The CDR3 is 15 amino acids. Trimming took 6 bases from V and 0 from J, leaving 13 bases between them. The germline V gene has CDR1 SGHRS and CDR2 YFSETQ. DNA for the CDR3: TGCGCCAGCACCAAGGCAGGTCTCTCCTACAATGAGCAGTTCTTC. This encodes CASTKAGLSYNEQFF.

The chain carries TRBV5-5 and TRBJ1-1; D might be TRBD1 (6 bases). V was shortened by 3 bases and J by 2 bases, with 14 bases between the two germline ends. Germline CDR1 is SGHKS and CDR2 is YYEKEE (reference sequence). The CDR3 covers 15 residues. CDR3 in DNA: TGTGCCAGCAGCTGGCGGGTGGGGGCCAACACTGAAGCTTTCTTT. This encodes CASSWRVGANTEAFF.